This T cell receptor beta chain was found in a study of beta chain features in type 1 diabetes. Study-level background: Analysis included around 100 million sorted cells drawn from all samples.

Investigators reverse transcribed all isolated RNA, so they sequenced expressed TCRB transcripts. Data came from immunoSEQ multiplex PCR; TCRdb stores just in-frame clones and leaves some out. Altogether a few hundred thousand clones are present, approximately 16% being singletons, with the ten largest covering less than 0.02%. Comment on this clone: Its matching antigen is unknown.

Overall study results and limits: A moderate, significant TCRB CDR3 shortening appeared in type 1 diabetes across four CD4+ subsets.

Staining for CD45RO/CCR7/CD25/CD127/CD95/CD27 allowed sorting of CD4+ naive, central memory, regulatory and stem cell-like memory cells. Trimming removed 3 bases at V and 1 base at J, with 11 bases between. CDR3 length: 15 amino acids. Germline V gene lookup returns CDR1 LGHNA and CDR2 YSLEER. This TCR derives from a man aged 18 to 30 with type 1 diabetes. The chain carries TRBV4-3 and TRBJ2-3; possibly TRBD2 for D (7 bases). Sequencing was performed on naive CD4+ T cells from blood. The CDR3 DNA reads TGCGCCAGCAGCCAGGCGGGGGCGCGCACAGATACGCAGTATTTT. This translates into CASSQAGARTDTQYF.